Below, 18 T cell receptor beta chains from the same sample are listed, as sequenced in a study of T cells in Graves' hyperthyroidism and ophthalmopathy. Using RNA transcripts as the source, TCR beta CDR3 regions were amplified. A set of HTBI primers served as the primers for a first-round RT-PCR of the TCR CDR3. TCRdb reprocessed the multiplex PCR reads via MiXCR and lists one record per CDR3 protein. The profile covers about 400,000 distinct CDR3 sequences, with approximately 14% appearing a single time and over 12% taken by the ten largest. The sample taken for sequencing was blood. Receptor source: a woman under 30 with Graves' hyperthyroidism.

This clonotype was picked up a small number of times. CDR3 nucleotides: TGTGCCACCAGTGAGGCCGGGACAGGCTACAATGAGCAGTTCTTC. This sequence encodes CATSEAGTGYNEQFF. V is TRBV24-1 and J is TRBJ2-1; 8 bases agree with TRBD1. Germline CDR1 KGHDR, CDR2 SFDVKD. This CDR3 spans 15 amino acids. After removal of 4 bases from V and 3 bases from J, the junction contained 4 bases not matched to a gene.

This chain uses TRBV2 with TRBJ1-6; D gene ambiguous. CDR3 length equals 12 residues. The V and J ends lost 6 bases and 10 bases respectively, with 10 bases between them. Per the germline V gene, CDR1 is SNHLY and CDR2 is FYNNEI. The CDR3 region is CASRTQSSPLHF. The CDR3 DNA is TGTGCCAGCAGGACCCAAAGCTCACCCCTCCACTTT.

The chain couples TRBV20-1 to TRBJ1-4, with D perhaps TRBD1 (6 bases). Trimming left V 7 bases short and J 2 bases short, with 8 bases between. CDR3 length: 12 residues. Germline V CDR1 and CDR2: DFQATT, SNEGSKA (reference sequence). This CDR3 is CSGGRTNEKLFF. In DNA form, the CDR3 reads TGCAGTGGGGGGCGGACTAATGAAAAACTGTTTTTT.

The gene calls are TRBV5-1 and TRBJ2-5; 8 bases agree with TRBD2. With 4 bases clipped from V and 5 bases from J, the junction kept 7 bases outside the gene matches. CDR3 length: 14 residues. Germline loops: CDR1 SGHRS, CDR2 YFSETQ. CDR3 region: CASSPGGSEETQYF. In DNA form, the CDR3 reads TGCGCCAGCAGCCCGGGGGGGTCTGAGGAGACCCAGTACTTC.

The chain carries TRBV6-9 and TRBJ1-6, with 8 bases aligning to TRBD1. This CDR3 contains 16 residues. V lost 0 bases, J lost 4 bases, and 2 bases stayed unmatched. Germline-derived CDR1 and CDR2 are MNHGY and SVAAGI. In DNA form, the CDR3 reads TGTGCCAGCAGTTATTCGACAGGGGCATATAATTCACCCCTCCACTTT. Translated, it gives CASSYSTGAYNSPLHF.

In this sample, this clonotype turned up many times. J is TRBJ2-7 and V is TRBV12-3 or TRBV12-4; D possibly uses TRBD1 or TRBD2 (5 bases each). The V and J ends lost 5 bases and 0 bases respectively, with 14 bases between them. This CDR3 region has 15 residues. The CDR3 is CASSPSGPSSYEQYF. The CDR3, as DNA: TGTGCCAGCAGTCCTTCGGGACCCAGCTCCTACGAGCAGTACTTC.

The genes are TRBV4-3 and TRBJ1-1, with D possibly being TRBD1 (5 bases). The CDR3 length is 14 residues. Germline values: CDR1 LGHNA, CDR2 YSLEER. V gave up 0 bases and J gave up 4 bases, with 9 bases separating them. CDR3 bases: TGCGCCAGCAGCCAAGAAGTTGGGGGCACTGAAGCTTTCTTT. Translated, it gives CASSQEVGGTEAFF.

In this sample, this clonotype turned up many times. The rearrangement uses TRBV6-1 and TRBJ1-1; D possibly corresponds to TRBD1 (6 bases). The V end was cut by 6 bases, the J end by 0 bases, with 11 bases between. CDR1 and CDR2 from the germline V gene are MNHNS and SASEGT. This CDR3 has 14 residues. The CDR3 loop reads CASRPGVMNTEAFF. CDR3 coding DNA: TGTGCCAGCAGGCCAGGGGTCATGAACACTGAAGCTTTCTTT.

This clonotype has more than one count but fewer than ten. The chain links TRBV9 to TRBJ2-2; 9 positions agree with TRBD1. V shed 4 bases, J shed 5 bases, and the junction held 6 bases outside the gene matches. The germline V gene encodes CDR1 SGDLS and CDR2 YYNGEE. The CDR3 consists of 15 residues. CDR3 in amino acids: CASSPGTGLTGELFF. The CDR3 bases are TGTGCCAGCAGCCCCGGGACAGGGTTAACCGGGGAGCTGTTTTTT.

This clonotype was seen many times. The chain is built from TRBV11-2 and TRBJ2-7; D not certain. The CDR3 spans 14 residues. The germline CDR1 and CDR2 sequences are SGHAT and FQNNGV. Trimming stripped 0 bases from V and 2 bases from J, with 8 bases between. Here the CDR3 DNA reads TGTGCCAGCAGCTTAGAACTCGAGACCTACGAGCAGTACTTC. Translating it yields CASSLELETYEQYF.

V and J are TRBV5-8 and TRBJ1-2; D may be TRBD1 (5 bases). V was pared by 4 bases and J by 3 bases, with 10 bases between. In germline, CDR1 is SGHTS, CDR2 YDEGEE. This CDR3 spans 13 amino acids. The CDR3 nucleotides read TGTGCCAGCAGCATCGGGACGGACTATGGCTACACCTTC. It translates to CASSIGTDYGYTF.

This clonotype was seen many times. This rearrangement joins TRBV7-9 to TRBJ1-2; no definite D call. The CDR3 runs 15 residues. Trimming stripped 1 base from V and 2 bases from J, with 11 bases between. CDR1 and CDR2 (germline): SEHNR, FQNEAQ (reference sequence). The DNA for the CDR3 is TGTGCCAGCAGCTTAGGGGTGGTTTCAAACTATGGCTACACCTTC. Amino acid sequence: CASSLGVVSNYGYTF. Variable domain in full (rest from reference TRBV7-9 and TRBJ1-2): DTGVSQNPRHKITKRGQNVTFRCDPISEHNRLYWYRQTLGQGPEFLTYFQNEAQLEKSRLLSDRFSAERPKGSFSTLEIQRTEQGDSAMYLCASSLGVVSNYGYTFGSGTRLTVV.

In this sample, this clonotype turned up a few times. V usage is TRBV27 and J usage is TRBJ1-5, with 9 positions matching TRBD1. V shed 6 bases and J 6 bases; nucleotides not matched to a gene: 3. The CDR3 covers 13 residues. The germline gives CDR1 MNHEY, CDR2 SMNVEV (reference sequence). CDR3 nucleotides: TGTGCCAGCAGCTGGGACAGGGCTCAGCCCCAGCATTTT. Translated, it gives CASSWDRAQPQHF.

This clonotype was seen at least ten times. The rearrangement uses TRBV28 and TRBJ2-7; weak D call: TRBD2 (6 bases). The CDR3 is made up of 15 amino acids. Germline V gives CDR1 MDHEN, CDR2 SYDVKM. V was cut by 5 bases and J by 4 bases, with 18 bases left in between. CDR3 sequence (DNA): TGTGCCAGCAGTCCCTATGTGGGGGGACCTTACGAGCAGTACTTC. The encoded protein is CASSPYVGGPYEQYF.

V usage is TRBV28 and J usage is TRBJ1-6; 10 bases map to TRBD1. J lost 7 bases, V lost 6 bases, and 3 bases had no gene match. The germline CDR1 and CDR2 sequences are MDHEN and SYDVKM. There are 14 residues in the CDR3. The DNA for the CDR3 is TGTGCCAGCAGGACAGGGGGCGAGAATTCACCCCTCCACTTT. Translating it yields CASRTGGENSPLHF.

The rearrangement uses TRBV2 and TRBJ2-6; 9 bases are shared with TRBD1. The V segment lost 10 bases and the J segment 3 bases; nucleotides outside the gene matches: 10. This CDR3 spans 16 amino acids. Looked up from germline, CDR1 is SNHLY and CDR2 is FYNNEI. The CDR3 loop reads CATKKDRGYGANVLTF. In nucleotides, the CDR3 is TGTGCCACGAAAAAGGACAGGGGATATGGGGCCAACGTCCTGACTTTC.

This clonotype was detected only a few times. V usage is TRBV9 and J usage is TRBJ2-7; TRBD2 might be the D (5 bases). Deletions cut 4 bases from V and 0 bases from J, with 14 bases between. The germline CDR1 and CDR2 sequences are SGDLS and YYNGEE. CDR3 length equals 15 residues. DNA for the CDR3: TGTGCCAGCAGCCGAGGGCAGCTGAGCTCCTACGAGCAGTACTTC. Translated: CASSRGQLSSYEQYF.

This clonotype was observed at least ten times. The V call is TRBV4-1, the J call TRBJ2-2; D not certain. This CDR3 region has 17 residues. V was shortened by 0 bases and J by 1 base, with 12 bases between the two germline ends. From germline, CDR1 is MGHRA and CDR2 YSYEKL. This CDR3 is CASSQDRFSENTGELFF. The DNA of the CDR3 is TGCGCCAGCAGCCAAGATCGTTTCAGCGAGAACACCGGGGAGCTGTTTTTT.